The present T cell receptor beta chain was sequenced within a study of cytomegalovirus exposure and HLA in healthy donors. General study findings and limits: The classifier was said to identify cytomegalovirus status with high specificity and sensitivity.

V was trimmed by 5 bases and J by 3 bases, leaving 14 bases between them. The CDR3 is made up of 14 amino acids. Looked up from germline, CDR1 is SGHAT and CDR2 is FQNNGV. Generated by immunoSEQ multiplex PCR, the TCRdb table keeps only in-frame clones and is missing some. This table has around 55,000 clones, around nine tenths appearing once. In the case of this clone: The antigen remains unidentified.

The origin of this receptor is a man aged 18 to 30 in good health and CMV-seronegative. The chain recombines TRBV11-2 with TRBJ2-7; D perhaps matches TRBD2 (7 bases). Sequencing input: PBMCs. CDR3 DNA: TGTGCCAGCAGCCAAGGGGGGGGGAACTACGAGCAGTACTTC. Translated, it gives CASSQGGGNYEQYF.